This T cell receptor beta chain was recovered during a study of read filtering for tumor transcriptome and immune sequencing. Regarding the study as a whole: Around 80% of IR-seq clonotypes had a single read, yet these held approximately 3.7% of reads.

Trimming at V came to 0 bases and at J to 9 bases, leaving 8 bases not matched to a gene. This CDR3 comprises 15 residues. The V gene's germline CDR1 is LGHNA and CDR2 YSLEER. Molecular barcoded adaptors covering alpha/delta and beta/gamma chains were used on around 370 ng RNA. TCRdb re-called the reads with MiXCR, one entry per CDR3 protein. The sample yields some 48,000 distinct CDR3 sequences, roughly a fifth seen once. Note on this clonotype: Its specificity is not known.

The TCR was taken from a donor over 35 with multiple myeloma. The chain is built from TRBV4-3 and TRBJ2-1; 7 bases align to TRBD2. Sequenced: a population of CD138-negative cells sorted from bone marrow. The chain's CDR3 is CASSQDAGVGSEQFF. The CDR3 bases are TGCGCCAGCAGCCAAGATGCGGGAGTAGGATCTGAGCAGTTCTTC.